This T cell receptor (beta chain) stems from a study of identical twins. TCRdb reanalysed the 5' RACE reads using MiXCR and keeps one entry per CDR3 protein. The table has 270,000 or so distinct CDR3 sequences, about 8.9% seen once. The CDR3 sequence is 15 residues long. The germline CDR1 and CDR2 sequences are SEHNR and FQNEAQ (reference sequence). V lost 5 bases to trimming and J lost 3 bases, with 17 bases between them. This clonotype was recorded many times. In addition, the sample was reused for a study of yellow fever vaccine responses in identical twins. According to that study: Reportedly, the T cell response mounted by twins to vaccine seemed partly convergent, partly personalized.

The source material was CD8+ T cells sorted from blood. The chain is built from TRBV7-9 and TRBJ2-7; D call uncertain. The sequence was obtained from a woman younger than 35 in good health. The CDR3 bases are TGTGCCAGCAGCCCCAGTTCTTCAGCGAACTACGAGCAGTACTTC. Amino acids: CASSPSSSANYEQYF.